The TCR beta chain described here comes from a study of blood T cell repertoires in COVID-19. Overall study: Nucleic acid was either cDNA or gDNA, and it came from T cells, B-cell-depleted T cells, or PBMCs.

The CDR3 is 15 residues long. Authors' analysis steps: Quantification of nucleated cells was approximated via reference gene primer amplification. TCRdb keeps only in-frame clones here, not all; method: immunoSEQ multiplex PCR. V and J calls and clone size are given by that table; D and trimming were obtained from the DNA. The sample records about 100,000 clones, over 80% being singletons. This receptor was obtained from a man aged 45-65 years with active COVID-19. The chain joins TRBV12-1 to TRBJ2-7; the D call TRBD2 from the table was never checked on the DNA. TRBV12-1 is classified as a pseudogene. Specimen: peripheral blood. The CDR3 region has the DNA TGTGCCAGCACCAGCCCTCGGAAGCGGGGCTACGAGCAGTACTTC. Translated: CASTSPRKRGYEQYF.